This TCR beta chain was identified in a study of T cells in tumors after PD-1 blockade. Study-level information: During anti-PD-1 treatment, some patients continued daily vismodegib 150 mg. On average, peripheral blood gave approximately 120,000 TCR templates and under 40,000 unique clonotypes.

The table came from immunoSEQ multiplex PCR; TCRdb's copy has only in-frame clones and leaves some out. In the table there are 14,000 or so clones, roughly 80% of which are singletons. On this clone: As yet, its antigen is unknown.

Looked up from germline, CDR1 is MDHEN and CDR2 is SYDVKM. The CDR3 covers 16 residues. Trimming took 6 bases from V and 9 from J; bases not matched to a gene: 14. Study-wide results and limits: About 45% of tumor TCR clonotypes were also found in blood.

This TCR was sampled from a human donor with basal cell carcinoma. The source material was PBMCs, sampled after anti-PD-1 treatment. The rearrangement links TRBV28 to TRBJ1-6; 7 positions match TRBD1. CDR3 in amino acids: CASSAGTALFGSPLHF. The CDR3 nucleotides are TGTGCCAGCAGCGCAGGGACAGCTTTATTTGGTTCACCCCTCCACTTT.